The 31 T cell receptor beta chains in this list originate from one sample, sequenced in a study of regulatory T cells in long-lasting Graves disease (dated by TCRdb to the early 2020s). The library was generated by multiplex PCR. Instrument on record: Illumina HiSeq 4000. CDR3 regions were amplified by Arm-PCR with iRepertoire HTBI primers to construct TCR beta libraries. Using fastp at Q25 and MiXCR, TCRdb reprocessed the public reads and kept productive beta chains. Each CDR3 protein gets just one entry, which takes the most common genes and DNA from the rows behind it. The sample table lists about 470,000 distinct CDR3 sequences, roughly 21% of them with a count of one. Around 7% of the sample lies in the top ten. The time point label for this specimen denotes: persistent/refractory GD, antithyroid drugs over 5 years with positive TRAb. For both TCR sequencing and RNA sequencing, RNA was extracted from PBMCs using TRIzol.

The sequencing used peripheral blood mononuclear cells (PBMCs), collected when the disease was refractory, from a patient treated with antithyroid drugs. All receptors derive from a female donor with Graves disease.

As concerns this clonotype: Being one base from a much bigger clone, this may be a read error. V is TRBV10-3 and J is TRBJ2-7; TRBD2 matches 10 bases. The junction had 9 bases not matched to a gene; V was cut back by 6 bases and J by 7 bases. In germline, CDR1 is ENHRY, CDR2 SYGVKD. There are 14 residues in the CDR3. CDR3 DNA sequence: TGTGCCATCAGCCCAGCGGGAGGGCCGGGAGAGCAGTACTTC. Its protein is CAISPAGGPGEQYF.

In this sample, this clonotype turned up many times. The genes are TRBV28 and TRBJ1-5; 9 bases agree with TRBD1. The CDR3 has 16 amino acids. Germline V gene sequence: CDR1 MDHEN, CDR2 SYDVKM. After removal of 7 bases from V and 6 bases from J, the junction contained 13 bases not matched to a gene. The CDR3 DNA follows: TGTGCCAGCACTCCGGACAGGGGCGACCCCCCTCAGCCCCAGCATTTT. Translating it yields CASTPDRGDPPQPQHF.

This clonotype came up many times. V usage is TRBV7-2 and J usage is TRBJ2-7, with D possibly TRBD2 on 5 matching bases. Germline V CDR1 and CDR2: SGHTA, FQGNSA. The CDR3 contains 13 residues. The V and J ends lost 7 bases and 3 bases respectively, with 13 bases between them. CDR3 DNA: TGTGCCAGCACAATGGGAGAATTCTACGAGCAGTACTTC. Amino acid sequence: CASTMGEFYEQYF.

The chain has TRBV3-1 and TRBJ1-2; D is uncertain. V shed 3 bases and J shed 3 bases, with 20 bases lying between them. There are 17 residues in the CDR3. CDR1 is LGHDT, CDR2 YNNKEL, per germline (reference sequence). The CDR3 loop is CASSHDRRAPWDYGYTF. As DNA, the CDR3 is TGTGCCAGCAGCCATGATCGCCGGGCGCCTTGGGACTATGGCTACACCTTC.

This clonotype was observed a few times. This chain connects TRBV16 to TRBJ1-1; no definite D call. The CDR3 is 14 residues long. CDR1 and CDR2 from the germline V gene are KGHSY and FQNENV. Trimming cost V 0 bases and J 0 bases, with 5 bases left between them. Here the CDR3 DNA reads TGTGCCAGCAGCCAATCGGAGATGAACACTGAAGCTTTCTTT. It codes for CASSQSEMNTEAFF.

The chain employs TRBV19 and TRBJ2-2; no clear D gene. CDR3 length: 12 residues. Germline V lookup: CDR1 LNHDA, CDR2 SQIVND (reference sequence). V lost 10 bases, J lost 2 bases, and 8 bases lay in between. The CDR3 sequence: CATLTNTGELFF. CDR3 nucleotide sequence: TGTGCCACCCTGACTAACACCGGGGAGCTGTTTTTT.

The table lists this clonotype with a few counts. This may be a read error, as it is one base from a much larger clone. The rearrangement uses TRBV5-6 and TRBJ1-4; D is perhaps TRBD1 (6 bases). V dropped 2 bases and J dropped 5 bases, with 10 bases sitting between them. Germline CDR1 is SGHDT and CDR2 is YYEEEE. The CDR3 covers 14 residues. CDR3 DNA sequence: TGTGCCAGCAGCTTCGGACAGAGGAATGAAAAACTGTTTTTT. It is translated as CASSFGQRNEKLFF.

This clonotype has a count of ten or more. Here the CDR3 DNA reads TGTGCCAGCAGTCACCGTGCGGGGGCCTACTACGAGCAGTACTTC. Translating it yields CASSHRAGAYYEQYF. V usage is TRBV28 and J usage is TRBJ2-7, with D possibly being TRBD2 (7 bases). Germline V gene lookup returns CDR1 MDHEN and CDR2 SYDVKM. CDR3 length: 15 amino acids. V shed 5 bases and J shed 3 bases, with 17 bases lying between them.

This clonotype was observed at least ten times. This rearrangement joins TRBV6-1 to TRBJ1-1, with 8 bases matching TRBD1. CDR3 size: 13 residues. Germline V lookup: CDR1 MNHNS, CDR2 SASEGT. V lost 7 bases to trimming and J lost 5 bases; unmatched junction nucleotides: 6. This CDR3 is CASTITGGTEAFF. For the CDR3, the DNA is TGTGCCAGCACCATAACAGGGGGAACTGAAGCTTTCTTT.

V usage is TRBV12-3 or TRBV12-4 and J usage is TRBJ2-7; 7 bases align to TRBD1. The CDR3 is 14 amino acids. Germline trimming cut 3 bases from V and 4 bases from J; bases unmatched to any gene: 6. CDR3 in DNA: TGTGCCAGCAGTTTTTCCGGGACAGCTTACGAGCAGTACTTC. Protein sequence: CASSFSGTAYEQYF.

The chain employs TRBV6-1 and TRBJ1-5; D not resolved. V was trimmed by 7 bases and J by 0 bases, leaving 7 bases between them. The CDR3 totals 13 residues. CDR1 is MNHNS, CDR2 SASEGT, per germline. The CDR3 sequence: CASNFYSNQPQHF. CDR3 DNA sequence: TGTGCCAGCAACTTCTATAGCAATCAGCCCCAGCATTTT.

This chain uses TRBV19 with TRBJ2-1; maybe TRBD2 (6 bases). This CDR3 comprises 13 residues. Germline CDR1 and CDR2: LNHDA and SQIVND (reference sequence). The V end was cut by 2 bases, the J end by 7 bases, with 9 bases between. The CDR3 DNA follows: TGTGCCAGTAGTATATCGGGGGTGAATGAGCAGTTCTTC. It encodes CASSISGVNEQFF.

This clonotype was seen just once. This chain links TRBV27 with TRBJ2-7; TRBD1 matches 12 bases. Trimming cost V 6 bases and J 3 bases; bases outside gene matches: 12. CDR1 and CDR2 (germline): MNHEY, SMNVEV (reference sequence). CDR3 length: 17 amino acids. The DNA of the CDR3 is TGTGCCAGCAGCCCGAGAGGGACAGGGGGCGGATTCTACGAGCAGTACTTC. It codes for CASSPRGTGGGFYEQYF.

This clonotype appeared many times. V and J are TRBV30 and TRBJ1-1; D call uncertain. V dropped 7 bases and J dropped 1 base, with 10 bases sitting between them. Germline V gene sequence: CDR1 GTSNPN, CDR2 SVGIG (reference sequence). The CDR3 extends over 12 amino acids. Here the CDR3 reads CAFGMQNTEAFF. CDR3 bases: TGTGCCTTCGGGATGCAGAACACTGAAGCTTTCTTT. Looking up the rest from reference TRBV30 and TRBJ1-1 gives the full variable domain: SQTIHQWPATLVQPVGSPLSLECTVEGTSNPNLYWYRQAAGRGLQLLFYSVGIGQISSEVPQNLSASRPQDRQFILSSKKLLLSDSGFYLCAFGMQNTEAFFGQGTRLTVV.

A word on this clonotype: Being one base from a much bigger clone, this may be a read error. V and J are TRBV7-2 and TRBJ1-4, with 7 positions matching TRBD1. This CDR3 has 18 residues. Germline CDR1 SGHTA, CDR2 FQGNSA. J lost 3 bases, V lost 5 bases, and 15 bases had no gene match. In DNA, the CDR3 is TGTGCCAGCAGCCGCCTGGTCCAAGGGAGGGGGCCTAATGAAAAACTGTTTTTT. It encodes CASSRLVQGRGPNEKLFF.

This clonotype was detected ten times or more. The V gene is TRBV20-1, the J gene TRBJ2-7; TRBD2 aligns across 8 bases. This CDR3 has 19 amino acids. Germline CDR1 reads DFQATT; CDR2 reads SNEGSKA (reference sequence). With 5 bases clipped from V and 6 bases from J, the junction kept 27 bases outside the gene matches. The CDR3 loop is CSAFGPGTRGTGSKSEQYF. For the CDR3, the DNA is TGCAGTGCTTTCGGCCCCGGGACTAGAGGAACAGGTTCGAAGTCCGAGCAGTACTTC.

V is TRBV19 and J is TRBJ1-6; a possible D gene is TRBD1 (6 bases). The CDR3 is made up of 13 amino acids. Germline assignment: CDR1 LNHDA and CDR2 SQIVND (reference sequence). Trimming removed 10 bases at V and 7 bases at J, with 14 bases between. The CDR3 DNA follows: TGTGCCACCACCCCAGGGGAGAATTCACCCCTCCACTTT. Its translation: CATTPGENSPLHF.

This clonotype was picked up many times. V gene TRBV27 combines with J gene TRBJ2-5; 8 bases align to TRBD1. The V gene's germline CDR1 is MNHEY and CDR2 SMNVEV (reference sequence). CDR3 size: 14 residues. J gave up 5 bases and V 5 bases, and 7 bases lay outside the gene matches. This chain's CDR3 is CASSTTGEVETQYF. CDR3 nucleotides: TGTGCCAGCAGTACGACAGGGGAGGTTGAGACCCAGTACTTC.

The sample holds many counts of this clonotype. CDR3 in DNA: TGTGCCAGCAGCTTAACAGGCAGGGAAGAGACCCAGTACTTC. Translated: CASSLTGREETQYF. This sequence joins TRBV7-9 and TRBJ2-5, with a possible D match to TRBD1 (5 bases). The germline CDR1 and CDR2 sequences are SEHNR and FQNEAQ (reference sequence). The CDR3 extends over 14 amino acids. Trimming took off 2 bases at V and 3 bases at J, with 10 bases between the two ends.

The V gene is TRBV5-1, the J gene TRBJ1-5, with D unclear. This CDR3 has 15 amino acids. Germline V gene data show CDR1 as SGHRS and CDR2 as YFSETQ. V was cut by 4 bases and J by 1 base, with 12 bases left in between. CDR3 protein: CASSAGDGSNQPQHF. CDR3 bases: TGCGCCAGCAGCGCAGGCGACGGGAGCAATCAGCCCCAGCATTTT.

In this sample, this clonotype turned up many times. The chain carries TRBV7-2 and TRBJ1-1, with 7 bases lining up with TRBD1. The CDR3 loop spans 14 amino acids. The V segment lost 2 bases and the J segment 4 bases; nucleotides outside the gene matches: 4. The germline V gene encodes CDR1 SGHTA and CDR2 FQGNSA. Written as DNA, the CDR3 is TGTGCCAGCAGCTTACACAGGGGTGCCACTGAAGCTTTCTTT. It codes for CASSLHRGATEAFF.

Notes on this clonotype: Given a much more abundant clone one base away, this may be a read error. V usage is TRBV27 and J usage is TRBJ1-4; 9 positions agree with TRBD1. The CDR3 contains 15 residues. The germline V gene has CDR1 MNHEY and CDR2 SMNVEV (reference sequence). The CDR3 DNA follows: TGTACCACCCGGGACAGGGCTTCAACTAATGAAAAACTGTTTTTT. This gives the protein CTTRDRASTNEKLFF.

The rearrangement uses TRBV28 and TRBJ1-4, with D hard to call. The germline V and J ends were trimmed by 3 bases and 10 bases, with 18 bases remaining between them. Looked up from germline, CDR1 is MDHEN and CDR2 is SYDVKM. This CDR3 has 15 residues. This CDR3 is CASSFPLRSGGKLFF. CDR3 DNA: TGTGCCAGCAGTTTCCCCCTCAGGAGCGGCGGAAAACTGTTTTTT.

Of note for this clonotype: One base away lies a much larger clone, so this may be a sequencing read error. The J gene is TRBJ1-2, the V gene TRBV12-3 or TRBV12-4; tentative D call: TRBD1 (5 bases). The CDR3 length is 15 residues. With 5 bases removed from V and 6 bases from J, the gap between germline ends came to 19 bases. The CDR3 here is CASSQRQYGVDGYTF. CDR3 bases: TGTGCCAGCAGTCAACGACAGTACGGGGTTGATGGCTACACCTTC.

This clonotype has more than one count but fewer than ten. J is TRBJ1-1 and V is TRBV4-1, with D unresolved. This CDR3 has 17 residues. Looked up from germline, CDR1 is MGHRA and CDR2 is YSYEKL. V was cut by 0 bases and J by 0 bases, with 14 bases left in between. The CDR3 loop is CASSQDWEEALNTEAFF. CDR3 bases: TGCGCCAGCAGCCAAGATTGGGAGGAGGCACTGAACACTGAAGCTTTCTTT.

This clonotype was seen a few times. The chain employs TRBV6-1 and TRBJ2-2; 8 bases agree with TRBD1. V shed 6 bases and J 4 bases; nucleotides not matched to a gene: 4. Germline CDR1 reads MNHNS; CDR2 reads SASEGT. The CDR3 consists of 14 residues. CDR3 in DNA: TGTGCCAGCAGGACTGGACAGGGCACCGGGGAGCTGTTTTTT. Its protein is CASRTGQGTGELFF.

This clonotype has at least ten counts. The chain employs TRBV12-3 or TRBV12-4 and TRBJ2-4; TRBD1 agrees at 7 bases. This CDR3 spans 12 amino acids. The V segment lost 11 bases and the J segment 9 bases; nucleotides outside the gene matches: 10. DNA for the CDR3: TGTGCCGAACAGGGGACCCGCGGCATTCAGTACTTC. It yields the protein CAEQGTRGIQYF.

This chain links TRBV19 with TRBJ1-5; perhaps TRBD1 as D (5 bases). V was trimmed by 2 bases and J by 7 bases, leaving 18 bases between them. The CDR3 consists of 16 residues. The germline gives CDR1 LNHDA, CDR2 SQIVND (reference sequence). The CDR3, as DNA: TGTGCCAGTAGTATACGCGGGACGCAAGGCGGGCAGCCCCAGCATTTT. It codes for CASSIRGTQGGQPQHF.

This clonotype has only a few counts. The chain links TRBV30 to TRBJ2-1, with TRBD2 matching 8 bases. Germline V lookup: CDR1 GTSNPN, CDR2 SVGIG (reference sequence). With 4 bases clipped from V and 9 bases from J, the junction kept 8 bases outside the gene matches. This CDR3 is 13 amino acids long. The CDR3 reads CAWTTRRGGEQFF. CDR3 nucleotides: TGTGCCTGGACCACCCGTCGGGGGGGTGAGCAGTTCTTC.

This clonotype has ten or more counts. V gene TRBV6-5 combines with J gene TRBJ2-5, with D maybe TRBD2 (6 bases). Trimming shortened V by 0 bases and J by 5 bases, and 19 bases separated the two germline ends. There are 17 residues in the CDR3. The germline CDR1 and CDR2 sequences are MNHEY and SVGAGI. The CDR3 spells CASSYSVDDGGVETQYF. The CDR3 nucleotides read TGTGCCAGCAGTTACTCGGTGGACGACGGAGGGGTGGAGACCCAGTACTTC.

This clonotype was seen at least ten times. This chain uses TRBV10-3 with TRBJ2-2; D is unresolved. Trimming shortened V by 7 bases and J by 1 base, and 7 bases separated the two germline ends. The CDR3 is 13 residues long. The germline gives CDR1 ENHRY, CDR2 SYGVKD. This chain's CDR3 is CAIISQNTGELFF. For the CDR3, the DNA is TGTGCCATCATCTCACAGAACACCGGGGAGCTGTTTTTT.